This TCR beta chain is from a study of blood T cells in healthy people across ages. PCR was performed a second time for about 6 to 12 cycles using a sample-barcoded 5' primer and a J-beta primer mix. Each TCR beta cDNA got a 12-nucleotide random molecular identifier. TCRdb passed the 5' RACE reads through MiXCR, listing each CDR3 protein once. The table includes about 670,000 distinct CDR3 sequences, around 38% detected once. The CDR3 is 13 amino acids. From germline, CDR1 is MNHEY and CDR2 SVGEGT. Trimming pared 6 bases from V and 4 bases from J, leaving 12 bases between. As to this clonotype: The antigen is not known.

Study-wide findings and caveats: With age, beta diversity per million T cells declined roughly linearly, significantly by 40 to 50. There was no known CMV status for donors, so expanded clonotype changes were possibly confounded.

Material: blood. The receptor was derived from a man older than 75 in good health. This chain joins TRBV6-2 or TRBV6-3 and TRBJ2-5, with D perhaps matching TRBD1 (5 bases). The chain's CDR3 is CASRTPRVETQYF. DNA of the CDR3: TGTGCCAGCAGAACGCCCAGGGTAGAGACCCAGTACTTC.